Sequencing of this T cell receptor (beta chain) was carried out in a study of human T cells and chemical hapten exposure. Turning to the study itself: Upper back patch tests used 0.01% DPC, scored after 6 days. Per-sample TCR yields varied mainly from small pooled library volume differences.

Germline-derived CDR1 and CDR2 are SGHVS and FQNEAQ. V shed 1 base and J shed 0 bases, with 19 bases lying between them. This CDR3 contains 19 residues. TCRdb reanalysed the RACE reads using MiXCR and keeps one entry per CDR3 protein. This table holds about 350,000 distinct CDR3 sequences, about 6.3% found once. Time point meaning: patch test 2, 6 weeks after DPC sensitization. The treatment is: therapeutic diphenylcyclopropenone sensitization with weekly scalp DPC. The study enrolled 18 to 70-year-old alopecia patients suitable for DPC. This clonotype was sampled from a woman younger than 30 with alopecia areata. Some clones in this sample may be carry-over from other donors' samples. Specimen: whole blood, collected in connection with sensitization to the hapten diphenylcyclopropenone (DPC). The gene calls are TRBV7-8 and TRBJ2-1; no firm D call. Here the CDR3 DNA reads TGTGCCAGCAGCTTAGGGGTTTTCTCGCGGTTTAGCTCCTACAATGAGCAGTTCTTC. Protein product: CASSLGVFSRFSSYNEQFF.